Below, 13 T cell receptor beta chains from the same sample are listed, as sequenced in a study of blood T cell repertoires in COVID-19. TCRdb's table, derived via immunoSEQ multiplex PCR, lists solely in-frame clones and lacks some. Of tens of thousands of clones listed, roughly 90% are singletons. Sequencing was done on a sample of peripheral blood. The origin of the receptors is a human donor in a cohort sampled during active COVID-19.

This chain connects TRBV9 to TRBJ2-5; TRBD2 aligns across 9 bases. The germline gives CDR1 SGDLS, CDR2 YYNGEE. V lost 4 bases, J lost 1 base, and 8 bases stayed unmatched. The CDR3 consists of 16 residues. The CDR3 protein is CASSPGLALAQETQYF. DNA for the CDR3: TGTGCCAGCAGCCCCGGACTAGCGTTGGCCCAAGAGACCCAGTACTTC.

This chain links TRBV6-5 with TRBJ1-1; the D is unclear. Germline CDR1 and CDR2: MNHEY and SVGAGI. The V end lost 0 bases, the J end lost 4 bases, and 6 bases lay between the germline ends. The CDR3 consists of 13 residues. This CDR3 is CASSYSGGTEAFF. In DNA form, the CDR3 reads TGTGCCAGCAGTTACTCCGGAGGCACTGAAGCTTTCTTT.

The chain is built from TRBV6-5 and TRBJ2-7; TRBD2 agrees at 7 bases. Germline lookup yields CDR1 MNHEY and CDR2 SVGAGI. The CDR3 covers 13 residues. The V gene end was trimmed by 0 bases and the J gene end by 7 bases; junction bases not matched to a gene: 3. The CDR3 DNA follows: TGTGCCAGCAGTTACTCTGCAGCGGGGGAGCAGTACTTC. As protein: CASSYSAAGEQYF.

The genes are TRBV7-2 and TRBJ1-6, with D hard to call. V dropped 1 base and J dropped 8 bases, with 6 bases sitting between them. The CDR3 is 13 residues long. Germline CDR1 is SGHTA and CDR2 is FQGNSA. CDR3 protein: CASSLDQDSPLHF. CDR3 coding DNA: TGTGCCAGCAGCTTAGATCAGGATTCACCCCTCCACTTT.

This chain uses TRBV5-1 with TRBJ2-5, with 11 bases fitting TRBD2. The V gene's germline CDR1 is SGHRS and CDR2 YFSETQ. The CDR3 length is 16 residues. With 2 bases clipped from V and 1 base from J, the junction kept 4 bases outside the gene matches. CDR3 amino acids: CASSFSSGGTQETQYF. CDR3 bases: TGCGCCAGCAGCTTCTCTAGCGGGGGGACCCAAGAGACCCAGTACTTC.

CDR3 bases: TGTGCCAGCAGCTACTTCCACCCAGGGCCTGGGGCCAACGTCCTGACTTTC. It translates to CASSYFHPGPGANVLTF. The chain links TRBV5-6 to TRBJ2-6; D is possibly TRBD1 (5 bases). This CDR3 region has 17 residues. The ends were cut back, 3 bases at V and 2 bases at J, with 15 bases in the middle. Germline V lookup: CDR1 SGHDT, CDR2 YYEEEE.

The count of this clone is one. This chain joins TRBV4-3 and TRBJ2-2, with 7 bases lining up with TRBD2. The ends lost 1 base at V and 7 bases at J; junction bases unmatched: 9. This CDR3 region has 16 residues. The germline CDR1 and CDR2 sequences are LGHNA and YSLEER. The CDR3 loop is CASSQGPSGPIGELFF. CDR3 nucleotides: TGCGCCAGCAGCCAAGGGCCTAGCGGTCCTATCGGGGAGCTGTTTTTT.

V gene TRBV4-3 combines with J gene TRBJ1-2; D is unresolved. This CDR3 comprises 15 residues. CDR1 and CDR2 from the germline V gene are LGHNA and YSLEER. V lost 0 bases, J lost 5 bases, and 13 bases lay in between. CDR3 region: CASSQDQNGVYGYTF. CDR3 DNA sequence: TGCGCCAGCAGCCAAGATCAGAACGGAGTATATGGCTACACCTTC.

The chain joins TRBV5-5 to TRBJ1-5; the D gene is possibly TRBD1 (6 bases). The CDR3 is 15 residues long. V was pared by 0 bases and J by 5 bases, with 12 bases between. The V gene's germline CDR1 is SGHKS and CDR2 YYEKEE (reference sequence). CDR3 protein: CASSLGSAGDQPQHF. CDR3 DNA sequence: TGTGCCAGCAGCTTGGGTTCGGCAGGGGATCAGCCCCAGCATTTT.

This clone was counted once. V is TRBV27 and J is TRBJ2-7; D is possibly TRBD2 (6 bases). From germline, CDR1 is MNHEY and CDR2 SMNVEV (reference sequence). Trimming cost V 0 bases and J 7 bases, with 19 bases left between them. This CDR3 has 16 amino acids. CDR3 bases: TGTGCCAGCAGTTTATCCCCCGGACTACTACACGGGGAGCAGTACTTC. Its protein product is CASSLSPGLLHGEQYF.

This sequence joins TRBV6-5 and TRBJ2-7; 12 nucleotides agree with TRBD1. Germline-derived CDR1 and CDR2 are MNHEY and SVGAGI. This CDR3 region has 16 residues. Germline trimming cut 3 bases from V and 0 bases from J; bases unmatched to any gene: 3. In DNA form, the CDR3 reads TGTGCCAGCAGTTATTCGGGACAGGGGGCCTCCTACGAGCAGTACTTC. Its translation: CASSYSGQGASYEQYF.

The rearrangement uses TRBV5-4 and TRBJ2-1; 12 nucleotides line up with TRBD2. CDR3 size: 16 residues. V shed 0 bases, J shed 6 bases, and the junction held 4 bases outside the gene matches. Germline CDR1 and CDR2: SGHNT and YYREEE (reference sequence). CDR3 sequence: CASSLGGLAGFNEQFF. The CDR3 DNA reads as TGTGCCAGCAGCTTGGGTGGACTAGCGGGGTTCAATGAGCAGTTCTTC.

This chain links TRBV30 with TRBJ1-1; D is perhaps TRBD1 (6 bases). The CDR3 runs 13 residues. Trimming cost V 4 bases and J 3 bases, with 12 bases left between them. Germline loops: CDR1 GTSNPN, CDR2 SVGIG (reference sequence). The CDR3 coding sequence is TGTGCCTGGACGCTTAAGGGGGACACTGAAGCTTTCTTT. Amino acids: CAWTLKGDTEAFF.